These 16 T cell receptor beta chains were all obtained from the same sample, sequenced in a study of breast tumors, draining lymph nodes, adjacent tissues. From the multiplex PCR reads, TCRdb called clonotypes with MiXCR, one entry per CDR3 protein. The sample records about 47,000 distinct CDR3 sequences, 23% being singletons. Specimen: breast tumor tissue. The source of these receptors is a female donor with breast cancer. Some clones in this sample may be carry-over from other donors' samples.

This clonotype has at least ten counts. The chain joins TRBV6-4 to TRBJ2-2, with no clear D. Trimming took 5 bases from V and 2 from J, leaving 6 bases between them. The CDR3 loop spans 13 amino acids. The germline V gene has CDR1 MRHNA and CDR2 SNTAGT. CDR3 DNA sequence: TGTGCCAGCAGTAGGTCTAACACCGGGGAGCTGTTTTTT. Protein sequence: CASSRSNTGELFF.

This clonotype has at least ten counts. The chain recombines TRBV9 with TRBJ2-7, with TRBD1 as a possible D gene (6 bases). This CDR3 is 14 amino acids long. CDR1 and CDR2 from the germline V gene are SGDLS and YYNGEE. V was trimmed by 4 bases and J by 2 bases, leaving 13 bases between them. The CDR3 reads CASSTGQRPYEQYF. DNA of the CDR3: TGTGCCAGCAGCACCGGACAGAGACCCTACGAGCAGTACTTC.

This clonotype has at least ten counts. The chain joins TRBV15 to TRBJ2-7; TRBD2 matches at 12 bases. The CDR3 has 15 amino acids. In germline, CDR1 is LNHNV, CDR2 YYDKDF (reference sequence). Trimming cost V 0 bases and J 5 bases; bases outside gene matches: 2. The DNA of the CDR3 is TGTGCCACCAGCAGAGAGCGACTAGCGGGAGACGAGCAGTACTTC. Translating gives CATSRERLAGDEQYF.

Ten or more counts support this clonotype. J is TRBJ2-7 and V is TRBV12-3 or TRBV12-4; the match to TRBD1 covers 7 bases. The CDR3 sequence is 14 residues long. V shed 4 bases, J shed 3 bases, and the junction held 6 bases outside the gene matches. In DNA, the CDR3 is TGTGCCAGCAGTTCGACAGGGCGCCTCTACGAGCAGTACTTC. Its protein product is CASSSTGRLYEQYF.

This clonotype has ten or more counts. This chain uses TRBV11-2 with TRBJ2-2; no clear D gene. CDR1 and CDR2 (germline): SGHAT, FQNNGV. CDR3 length: 14 residues. V was shortened by 7 bases and J by 6 bases, with 15 bases between the two germline ends. The CDR3 is CASTPEWSAGELFF. The CDR3 DNA reads as TGTGCCAGCACCCCCGAGTGGTCGGCCGGGGAGCTGTTTTTT. Full variable domain (missing parts from reference TRBV11-2 and TRBJ2-2): EAGVAQSPRYKIIEKRQSVAFWCNPISGHATLYWYQQILGQGPKLLIQFQNNGVVDDSQLPKDRFSAERLKGVDSTLKIQPAKLEDSAVYLCASTPEWSAGELFFGEGSRLTVL.

A word on this clonotype: This may arise from a read error, as a much more abundant clone is one base away. The V gene is TRBV7-9, the J gene TRBJ2-1; D is undetermined. The CDR3 has 16 residues. Germline V lookup: CDR1 SEHNR, CDR2 FQNEAQ (reference sequence). CDR3 in DNA: TGTGCCAGCAGCTTACTGAATAGACCCGCTGGCAATGTGCAGTTCTTC. This codes for CASSLLNRPAGNVQFF.

This clonotype was seen many times. The rearrangement joins TRBV6-2 or TRBV6-3 to TRBJ2-7; D is possibly TRBD1 (6 bases). The CDR3 runs 12 residues. Germline-derived CDR1 and CDR2 are MNHEY and SVGEGT. V was cut by 5 bases and J by 7 bases, with 12 bases left in between. Here the CDR3 reads CASSEQGWEQYF. CDR3 nucleotides: TGTGCCAGCAGTGAACAGGGTTGGGAGCAGTACTTC.

The chain couples TRBV7-9 to TRBJ2-1; D is uncertain. The germline V gene encodes CDR1 SEHNR and CDR2 FQNEAQ (reference sequence). V lost 5 bases to trimming and J lost 1 base, with 21 bases between them. This CDR3 has 18 residues. CDR3 protein: CASSISRLFLGSYNEQFF. The DNA for the CDR3 is TGTGCCAGCAGCATCTCCCGACTTTTCCTTGGGTCCTACAATGAGCAGTTCTTC.

Of note for this clonotype: It may be a read error: a sequence one base away is much more abundant. The chain joins TRBV6-5 to TRBJ2-3; no firm D call. With 7 bases removed from V and 6 bases from J, the gap between germline ends came to 8 bases. The germline V gene encodes CDR1 MNHEY and CDR2 SVGAGI. The CDR3 runs to 11 residues. This CDR3 is CASNPGDTQYF. The DNA for the CDR3 is TGTGCCAGCAATCCGGGTGATACGCAGTATTTT.

This clonotype was found many times. The V and J genes are TRBV19 and TRBJ1-5; unclear D gene. Germline V gene data show CDR1 as LNHDA and CDR2 as SQIVND (reference sequence). V gave up 3 bases and J gave up 3 bases, with 12 bases separating them. The CDR3 consists of 15 residues. For the CDR3, the DNA is TGTGCCAGTAGTATCGTTAGGGAGATCAATCAGCCCCAGCATTTT. This encodes CASSIVREINQPQHF.

This clonotype was detected only once. The rearrangement uses TRBV6-1 and TRBJ1-3; D perhaps matches TRBD1 (6 bases). The CDR3 consists of 14 residues. Trimming shortened V by 2 bases and J by 1 base, and 6 bases separated the two germline ends. Germline lookup yields CDR1 MNHNS and CDR2 SASEGT. The CDR3 here is CASSEQGSGNTIYF. The CDR3 nucleotides read TGTGCCAGCAGTGAACAGGGGTCTGGAAACACCATATATTTT.

This clonotype has a count of ten or more. The chain combines TRBV30 with TRBJ2-3, with TRBD2 as a possible D gene (7 bases). V lost 8 bases to trimming and J lost 6 bases, with 24 bases between them. The CDR3 contains 15 residues. CDR1 is GTSNPN and CDR2 is SVGIG in the germline V gene (reference sequence). Written as DNA, the CDR3 is TGTGCCGCCGTACAGGGCGGGAGACCGGGGGATACGCAGTATTTT. Translated, it gives CAAVQGGRPGDTQYF.

In this sample, this clonotype turned up many times. The chain links TRBV20-1 to TRBJ1-2, with D maybe TRBD1 (5 bases). This CDR3 is 15 amino acids long. Trimming removed 0 bases from V and 2 bases from J, with 13 bases in between. Germline V gene sequence: CDR1 DFQATT, CDR2 SNEGSKA (reference sequence). Written as DNA, the CDR3 is TGCAGTGCTAGAGATTTGGAACGGGGGAACTATGGCTACACCTTC. Protein sequence: CSARDLERGNYGYTF.

This clonotype appeared many times. V gene TRBV10-1 combines with J gene TRBJ2-3; tentative D call: TRBD2 (6 bases). V was trimmed by 4 bases and J by 5 bases, leaving 7 bases between them. The CDR3 contains 12 residues. Looked up from germline, CDR1 is WNHNN and CDR2 is SYGVQD (reference sequence). CDR3 sequence: CASSAGLDTQYF. The CDR3 coding sequence is TGCGCCAGCAGTGCGGGACTAGATACGCAGTATTTT.

The chain links TRBV20-1 to TRBJ1-5; TRBD1 agrees at 7 bases. The CDR3 has 14 amino acids. Germline loops: CDR1 DFQATT, CDR2 SNEGSKA (reference sequence). The trim removed 6 bases at V and 0 bases at J, leaving 5 bases unmatched. CDR3 sequence (DNA): TGCAGTGCACAGGGGCTTTATAGCAATCAGCCCCAGCATTTT. Translating gives CSAQGLYSNQPQHF.

This clonotype was seen many times. The V call is TRBV4-1, the J call TRBJ2-7; 7 bases match TRBD2. Trimming at V came to 3 bases and at J to 1 base, leaving 9 bases not matched to a gene. The germline CDR1 and CDR2 sequences are MGHRA and YSYEKL. CDR3 length equals 16 residues. In nucleotides, the CDR3 is TGCGCCAGCAGCCAGCCCACTAGCGCTACTTCCTACGAGCAGTACTTC. Translated, it gives CASSQPTSATSYEQYF.